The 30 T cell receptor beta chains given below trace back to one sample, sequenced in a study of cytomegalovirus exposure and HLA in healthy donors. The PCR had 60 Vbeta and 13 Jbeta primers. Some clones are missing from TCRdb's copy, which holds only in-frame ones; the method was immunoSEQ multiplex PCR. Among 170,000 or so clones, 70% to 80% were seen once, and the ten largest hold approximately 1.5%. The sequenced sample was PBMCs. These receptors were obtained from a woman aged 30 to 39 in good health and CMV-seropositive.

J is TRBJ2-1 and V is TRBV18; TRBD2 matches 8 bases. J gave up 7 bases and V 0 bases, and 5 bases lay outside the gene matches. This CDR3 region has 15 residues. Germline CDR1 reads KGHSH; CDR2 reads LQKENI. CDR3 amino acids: CASSPPVREGNEQFF. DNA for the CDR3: TGTGCCAGCTCACCACCGGTACGGGAGGGAAATGAGCAGTTCTTC.

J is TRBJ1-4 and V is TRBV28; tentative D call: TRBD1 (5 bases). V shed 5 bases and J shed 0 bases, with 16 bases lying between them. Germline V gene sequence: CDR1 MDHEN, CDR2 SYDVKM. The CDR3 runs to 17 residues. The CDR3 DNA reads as TGTGCCAGCAGTGTAACGGGACTGCCGGCAACTAATGAAAAACTGTTTTTT. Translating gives CASSVTGLPATNEKLFF.

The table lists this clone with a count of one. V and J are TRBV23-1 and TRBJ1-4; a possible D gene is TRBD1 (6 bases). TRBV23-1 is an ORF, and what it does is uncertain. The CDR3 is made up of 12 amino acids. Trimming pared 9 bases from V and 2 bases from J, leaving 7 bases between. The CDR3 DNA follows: TGCGCCAGGACAGGTACTAATGAAAAACTGTTTTTT. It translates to CARTGTNEKLFF.

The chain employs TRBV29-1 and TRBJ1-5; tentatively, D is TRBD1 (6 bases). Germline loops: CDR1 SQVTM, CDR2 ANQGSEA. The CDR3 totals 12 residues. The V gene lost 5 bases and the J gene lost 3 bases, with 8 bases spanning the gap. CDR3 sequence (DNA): TGCAGCGTTAGACAGGCCAATCAGCCCCAGCATTTT. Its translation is CSVRQANQPQHF.

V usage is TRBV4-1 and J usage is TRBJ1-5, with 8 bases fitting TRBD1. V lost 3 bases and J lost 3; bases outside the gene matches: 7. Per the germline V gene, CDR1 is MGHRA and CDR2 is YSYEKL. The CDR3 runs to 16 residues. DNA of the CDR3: TGCGCCAGCAGCCAGGCCCCGGGACAGGACAATCAGCCCCAGCATTTT. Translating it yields CASSQAPGQDNQPQHF.

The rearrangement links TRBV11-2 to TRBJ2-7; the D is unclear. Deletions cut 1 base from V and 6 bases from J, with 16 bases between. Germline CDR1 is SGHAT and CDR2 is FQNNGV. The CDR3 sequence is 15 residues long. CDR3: CASSLVSGPTGEQYF. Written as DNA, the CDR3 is TGTGCCAGCAGCTTAGTTTCAGGCCCTACCGGCGAGCAGTACTTC.

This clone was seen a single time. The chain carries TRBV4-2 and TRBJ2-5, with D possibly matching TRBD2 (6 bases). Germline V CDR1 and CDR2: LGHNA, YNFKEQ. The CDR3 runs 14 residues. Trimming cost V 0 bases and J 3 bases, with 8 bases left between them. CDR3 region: CASSQDLAKETQYF. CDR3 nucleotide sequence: TGTGCCAGCAGCCAAGATCTAGCGAAAGAGACCCAGTACTTC.

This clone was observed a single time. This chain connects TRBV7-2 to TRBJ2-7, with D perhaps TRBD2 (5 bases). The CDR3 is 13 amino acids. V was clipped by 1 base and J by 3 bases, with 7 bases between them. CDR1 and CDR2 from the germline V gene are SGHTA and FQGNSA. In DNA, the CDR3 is TGTGCCAGCAGCTTAGAGCGGAACTACGAGCAGTACTTC. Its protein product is CASSLERNYEQYF.

DNA of the CDR3: TGTGCCAGCAGGCCCACGCGAGGGCCTAGCGGAACCCAAGAGACCCAGTACTTC. Protein product: CASRPTRGPSGTQETQYF. The chain carries TRBV11-3 and TRBJ2-5, with 7 bases identical to TRBD2. Germline CDR1 and CDR2: SGHNT and YENEEA. V lost 6 bases and J lost 1; bases outside the gene matches: 17. The CDR3 runs 18 residues.

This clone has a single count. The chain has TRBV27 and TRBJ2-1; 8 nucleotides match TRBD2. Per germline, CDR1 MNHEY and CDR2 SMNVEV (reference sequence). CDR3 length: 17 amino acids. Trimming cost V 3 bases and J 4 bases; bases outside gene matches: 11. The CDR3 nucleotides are TGTGCCAGCAGTTTGGGGGGGGTACTAGCGGCTTACAATGAGCAGTTCTTC. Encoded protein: CASSLGGVLAAYNEQFF.

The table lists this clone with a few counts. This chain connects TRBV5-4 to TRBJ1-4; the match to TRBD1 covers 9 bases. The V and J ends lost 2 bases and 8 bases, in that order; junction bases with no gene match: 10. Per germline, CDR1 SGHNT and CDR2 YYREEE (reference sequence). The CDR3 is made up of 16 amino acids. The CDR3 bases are TGTGCCAGCAGCTTCGGAAAGGGACAGGGCCTAGAAAAACTGTTTTTT. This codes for CASSFGKGQGLEKLFF.

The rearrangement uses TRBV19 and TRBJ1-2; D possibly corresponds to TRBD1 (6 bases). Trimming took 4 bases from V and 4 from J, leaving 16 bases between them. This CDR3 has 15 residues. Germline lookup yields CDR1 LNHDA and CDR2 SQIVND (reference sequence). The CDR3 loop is CASSRLGAGGYGYTF. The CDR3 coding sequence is TGTGCCAGTAGTAGACTGGGGGCGGGGGGCTATGGCTACACCTTC.

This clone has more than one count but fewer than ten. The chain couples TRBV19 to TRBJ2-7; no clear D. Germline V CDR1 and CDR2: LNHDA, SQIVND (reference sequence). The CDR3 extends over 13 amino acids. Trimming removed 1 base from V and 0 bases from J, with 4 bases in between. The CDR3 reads CASSIGHSYEQYF. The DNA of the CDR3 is TGTGCCAGTAGTATAGGACACTCCTACGAGCAGTACTTC.

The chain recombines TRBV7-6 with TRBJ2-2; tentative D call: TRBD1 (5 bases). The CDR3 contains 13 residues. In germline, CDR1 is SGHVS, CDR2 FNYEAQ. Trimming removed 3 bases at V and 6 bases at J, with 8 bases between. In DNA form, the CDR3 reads TGTGCCAGCAGCTTTCAGGGCCCCGGGGAGCTGTTTTTT. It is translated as CASSFQGPGELFF.

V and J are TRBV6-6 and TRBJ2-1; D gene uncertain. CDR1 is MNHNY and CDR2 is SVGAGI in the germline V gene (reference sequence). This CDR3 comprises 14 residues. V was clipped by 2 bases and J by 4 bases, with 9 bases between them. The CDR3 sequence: CASSYPTTYNEQFF. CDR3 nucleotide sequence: TGTGCCAGCAGTTACCCGACAACTTACAATGAGCAGTTCTTC.

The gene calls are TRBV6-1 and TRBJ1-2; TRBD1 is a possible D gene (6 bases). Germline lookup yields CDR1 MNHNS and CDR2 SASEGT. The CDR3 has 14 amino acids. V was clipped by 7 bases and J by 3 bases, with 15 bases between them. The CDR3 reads CASTPSGAYYGYTF. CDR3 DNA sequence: TGTGCCAGCACCCCGTCAGGGGCTTACTATGGCTACACCTTC.

The CDR3 reads CAIASGQTETQYF. CDR3 DNA sequence: TGTGCCATCGCTAGCGGGCAGACGGAGACCCAGTACTTC. This chain joins TRBV10-3 and TRBJ2-5; TRBD2 matches at 8 bases. The V gene end was trimmed by 8 bases and the J gene end by 5 bases; junction bases not matched to a gene: 7. The germline gives CDR1 ENHRY, CDR2 SYGVKD. The CDR3 extends over 13 amino acids.

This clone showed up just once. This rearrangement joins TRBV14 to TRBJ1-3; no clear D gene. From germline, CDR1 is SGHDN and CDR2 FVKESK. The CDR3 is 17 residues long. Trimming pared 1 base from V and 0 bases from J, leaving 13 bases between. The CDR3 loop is CASSQGPRPNSGNTIYF. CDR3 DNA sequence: TGTGCCAGCAGCCAAGGTCCCAGGCCGAACTCTGGAAACACCATATATTTT.

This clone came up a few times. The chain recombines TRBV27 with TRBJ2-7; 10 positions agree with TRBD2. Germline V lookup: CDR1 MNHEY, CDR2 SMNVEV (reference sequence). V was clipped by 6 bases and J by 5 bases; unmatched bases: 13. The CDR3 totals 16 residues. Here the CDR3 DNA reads TGTGCCAGCAGCTCAAGCGGGAGGGACTATTTGGACGAGCAGTACTTC. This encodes CASSSSGRDYLDEQYF.

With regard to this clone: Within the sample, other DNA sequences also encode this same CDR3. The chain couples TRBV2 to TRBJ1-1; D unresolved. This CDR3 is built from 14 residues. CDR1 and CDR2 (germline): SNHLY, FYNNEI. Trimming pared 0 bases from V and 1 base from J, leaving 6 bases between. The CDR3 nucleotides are TGTGCCAGCAGTGAAGCTGGAGGGAACACTGAAGCTTTCTTT. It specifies CASSEAGGNTEAFF.

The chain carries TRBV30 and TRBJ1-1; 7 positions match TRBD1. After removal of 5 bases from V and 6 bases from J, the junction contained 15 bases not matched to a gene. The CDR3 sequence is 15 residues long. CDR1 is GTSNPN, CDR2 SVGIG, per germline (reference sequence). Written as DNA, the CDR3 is TGTGCCTGGGTCCGGACAGGTGTTCTCGGGGCTGAAGCTTTCTTT. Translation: CAWVRTGVLGAEAFF.

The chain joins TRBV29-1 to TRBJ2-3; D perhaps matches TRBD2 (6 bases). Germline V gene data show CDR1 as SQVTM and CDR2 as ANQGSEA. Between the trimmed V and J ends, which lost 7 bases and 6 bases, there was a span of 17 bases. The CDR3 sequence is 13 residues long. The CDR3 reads CSALAGLQDTQYF. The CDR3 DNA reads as TGCAGCGCTCTCGCGGGGCTCCAGGATACGCAGTATTTT.

CDR3 loop: CAWKGGTSGDEQFF. The CDR3 coding sequence is TGTGCCTGGAAGGGGGGGACTAGTGGCGATGAGCAGTTCTTC. The chain recombines TRBV30 with TRBJ2-1, with TRBD2 matching 8 bases. This CDR3 comprises 14 residues. Trimming cost V 4 bases and J 8 bases; bases outside gene matches: 10. Germline V gene data show CDR1 as GTSNPN and CDR2 as SVGIG (reference sequence).

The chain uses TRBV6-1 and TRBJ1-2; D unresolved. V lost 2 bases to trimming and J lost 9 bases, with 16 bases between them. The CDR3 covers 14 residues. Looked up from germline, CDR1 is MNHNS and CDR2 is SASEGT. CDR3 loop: CASSEPGGETRYTF. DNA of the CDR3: TGTGCCAGCAGTGAACCGGGAGGAGAGACTCGCTACACCTTC.

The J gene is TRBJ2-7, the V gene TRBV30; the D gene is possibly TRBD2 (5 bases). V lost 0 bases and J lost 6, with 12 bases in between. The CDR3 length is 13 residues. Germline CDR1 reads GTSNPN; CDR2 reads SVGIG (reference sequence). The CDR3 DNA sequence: TGTGCCTGGAGTGTACGAGGGTATAGCGAGCAGTACTTC. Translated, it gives CAWSVRGYSEQYF. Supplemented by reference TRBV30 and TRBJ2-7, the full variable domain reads SQTIHQWPATLVQPVGSPLSLECTVEGTSNPNLYWYRQAAGRGLQLLFYSVGIGQISSEVPQNLSASRPQDRQFILSSKKLLLSDSGFYLCAWSVRGYSEQYFGPGTRLTVT.

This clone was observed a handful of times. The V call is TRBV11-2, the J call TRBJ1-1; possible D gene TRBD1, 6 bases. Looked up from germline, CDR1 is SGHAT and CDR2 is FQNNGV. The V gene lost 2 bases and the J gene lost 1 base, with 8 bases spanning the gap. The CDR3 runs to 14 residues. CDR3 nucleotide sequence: TGTGCCAGCAGCTTACTGGGGGCGAACACTGAAGCTTTCTTT. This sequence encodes CASSLLGANTEAFF.

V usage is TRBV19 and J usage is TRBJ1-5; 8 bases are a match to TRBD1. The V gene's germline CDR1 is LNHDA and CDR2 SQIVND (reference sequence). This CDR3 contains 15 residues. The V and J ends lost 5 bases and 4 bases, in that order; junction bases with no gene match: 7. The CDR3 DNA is TGTGCCAGTAGTTCTACGGGACAGGAGAATCAGCCCCAGCATTTT. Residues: CASSSTGQENQPQHF.

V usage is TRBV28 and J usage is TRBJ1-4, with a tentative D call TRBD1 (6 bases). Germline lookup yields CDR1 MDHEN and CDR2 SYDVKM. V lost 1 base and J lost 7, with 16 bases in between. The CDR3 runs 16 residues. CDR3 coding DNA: TGTGCCAGCAGTTTATCCATGGGGGGGCGCGTTGAAAAACTGTTTTTT. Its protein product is CASSLSMGGRVEKLFF.

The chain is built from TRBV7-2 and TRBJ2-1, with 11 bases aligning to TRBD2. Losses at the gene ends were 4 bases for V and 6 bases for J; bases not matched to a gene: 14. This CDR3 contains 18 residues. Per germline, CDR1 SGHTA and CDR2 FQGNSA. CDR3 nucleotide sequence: TGTGCCAGCAGCTCTAGACTAGCGGGACGGGGGCAAGTCAATGAGCAGTTCTTC. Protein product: CASSSRLAGRGQVNEQFF.

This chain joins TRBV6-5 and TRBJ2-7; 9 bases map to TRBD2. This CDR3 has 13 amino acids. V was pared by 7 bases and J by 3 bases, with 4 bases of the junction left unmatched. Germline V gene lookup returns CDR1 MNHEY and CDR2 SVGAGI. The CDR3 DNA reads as TGTGCCAGCAAGACTAGCGGATACTACGAGCAGTACTTC. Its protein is CASKTSGYYEQYF.